The sequence of this TCR beta chain was determined in a study of shared clonotypes between healthy human individuals (dated by TCRdb to 2018 to 2021). About the full investigation: Three men and two women, aged 18 to 49 years, made up the cohort. For each donor, three plates each were used for CD4 naive and CD4 memory, two plates were used for CD8 naive, and one plate was used for CD8 memory. Blood TCR repertoires of about five healthy adults were deeply sequenced to estimate repertoire size and the extent of clonotype sharing between individuals. Different laboratories and diverse techniques were used to prepare libraries and sequence TCR repertoires, to increase sequencing depth and limit assay-specific biases. Between about 0.85 and 9.5 billion PBMCs per donor were obtained by leukapheresis. Beyond this particular receptor, the publication reports: About 5% of naive CD4, 3.5% of naive CD8, approximately 2% of memory CD4, and roughly 0.4% of memory CD8 clonotypes were shared across several donors. Sampling was limited to blood, and TCR repertoires in tissue likely differ from TCR repertoires in blood. The small number of donors limited the genetic and exposure-history diversity represented. Larger estimated clonotype richness was generally found for naive subsets than for memory subsets. Incomplete sequencing was indicated by rarefaction of sorted-subset datasets, despite the large sequencing depth. Pairwise subsampling led to the expectation that sequencing depth would affect the degree of clonotype sharing among donors. Compared with non-shared clonotypes, clonotypes shared by all four sorted-subset donors had higher generation probabilities.

The CDR3 runs 17 residues from the cysteine to the phenylalanine. Just CDR3 DNA is preserved here, 51 bases in frame from base 1. The germline V gene yields MDHEN for CDR1 and SYDVKM for CDR2. V and J lose 4 bases and 4 bases, and a span of 23 bases separates them. Worth noting for this clone: Its antigen is currently not known. No clone much larger than this one lies a single base away; base qualities are absent.

The donors were healthy, HIV-negative adults who had no recently reported acute infections or vaccinations. All donors were Caucasian adults living in Nashville, Tennessee, USA. CD4+ T cells were enriched by magnetic negative selection, after which naive cells were positively selected on CD45RA and the negative fraction was taken as the memory subset. Blood was obtained by leukapheresis, after which PBMCs were separated by Ficoll-Histopaque density gradient centrifugation and cryopreserved in liquid nitrogen vapor phase. Purity and quantity of every magnetically sorted T cell population were checked by analytical flow cytometry. From each sorted fraction, genomic DNA was isolated and quantified by UV absorbance on a Nanodrop 2000c. Using the deep immunoSEQ assay, TCR CDR3 regions were amplified from genomic DNA by multiplex PCR. Genomic DNA extracted from each cell subset was distributed evenly over all wells of several immunoSEQ 96-well plates, and each plate served as one replicate. For sorted subsets, about 200 ng genomic DNA, equal to 30,000 to 35,000 T cell genomes, was loaded into each replicate PCR. Purified libraries were quantified with a Qubit 3.0 fluorometer, sized on a Bioanalyzer 2100, and re-quantified with the KAPA Library Quantification kit. A separate single-read 150-cycle Illumina NextSeq 550 flow cell was used to sequence each immunoSEQ 96-well plate. The authors processed their data as follows. Because the immunoSEQ output held only junctional sequences and lacked quality scores, the filtering could not match the filtering applied to full-length reads. Sequences were annotated with PyIR, a Python wrapper for IgBLAST v1.9, and V/J genes and CDR3 were assigned using IMGT germline references. Reads were filtered out if the reads had weak V/J assignments (E-value above 1e-6), no CDR3, stop codons, out-of-frame junctions, or ambiguous translated residues. V3J clonotypes were defined as sequences sharing the same inferred V gene, J gene, and CDR3 amino acid sequence. To compute the percentage overlap between repertoires, the number of shared unique clonotypes was divided by the size of the smaller repertoire. Repertoire richness was assessed with RTK rarefaction, the Chao1 estimator, and Recon v2.1 estimates of unobserved clonotypes. Generation probabilities were computed with OLGA for all TCRbeta clonotypes obtained by the gDNA method from four donors. TCRdb mirrors the immuneACCESS table, restricted to in-frame sequences. Some clones are absent from its copies; in checked studies, under half trace to an unresolved V gene, and the reason for the others is unknown. V and J calls and clone size are given by that table; D and trimming were obtained from the DNA. A total of 980,000 or so clones appear in this sample, more than 75% of them only once. The ten largest clones represent around 1.4% of the sample.

Specimen: memory CD4+ T cells sorted from blood. In light of the paper, this sample's cell subset or site label describes: CD45RA-negative fraction. This clonotype was sampled from a man aged 18 to 35 in good health. The V and J genes are TRBV28 and TRBJ2-7, with TRBD2 as a weak D call on 5 bases. The CDR3 is CASSSFTDSSARYEQYF. The base sequence is TGTGCCAGCAGTTCCTTTACGGACTCCTCCGCTCGGTACGAGCAGTACTTC.